The rows below give T cell receptor beta chains drawn from one sample of a study of TIL therapy for anti-PD-1-resistant metastatic lung cancer. Produced via immunoSEQ multiplex PCR; TCRdb's table is partial and in-frame only. Here the sample spans about 36,000 clones, less than 85% being singletons. The sequences come from blood, collected at baseline. The receptors shown here come from a person aged 25 to 80 with non-small cell lung cancer. Both conserved end residues are part of each CDR3. A D gene is named only where the DNA matches it firmly. Clone size appears in some rows only: once, few, many, or a class for an expanded clone.

CDR3 DNA,CDR3 protein,clone size,D gene,V gene,J gene
TGTGCCAGCAGAGTGCCGGGGGAGCAGTACTTC,CASRVPGEQYF,NA,NA,TRBV6-1,TRBJ2-7
TGTGCCAGTACCAACACCGCCAGGGGCGTAGGGTATTATGGCTACACCTTC,CASTNTARGVGYYGYTF,NA,NA,TRBV19,TRBJ1-2
TGTGCCAGCAGCGACGGGGCTAGCGGGGGGTTACGGGATGAGCAGTTCTTC,CASSDGASGGLRDEQFF,NA,TRBD2,TRBV5-6,TRBJ2-1
TGTGCCAGCAGTTCCCGGGGGGCAGAATCACGGGAGACCCAGTACTTC,CASSSRGAESRETQYF,few,NA,TRBV27,TRBJ2-5
TGTGCCAGCAGCTCGGGCGGGGGGAGCCTTATGAACACTGAAGCTTTCTTT,CASSSGGGSLMNTEAFF,NA,NA,TRBV7-8,TRBJ1-1
TGTGCCATCAGTGAGTCGGGAGCAGAAGAGGGCTACACCTTC,CAISESGAEEGYTF,once,NA,TRBV10-3,TRBJ1-2
TGTGCCAGCTCACCCCCCACGCAGGGCTACACCTTC,CASSPPTQGYTF,NA,NA,TRBV18,TRBJ1-2
TGTGCCAGCAGGGGACAGGGGGCCTCCAACACTGAAGCTTTCTTT,CASRGQGASNTEAFF,few,TRBD1,TRBV28,TRBJ1-1
TGCGCCAGCAGCCAAGACGTGCGGGGGGGCGAAGGAGATAGGCCCGGGGAGCTGTTTTTT,CASSQDVRGGEGDRPGELFF,once,TRBD2,TRBV4-3,TRBJ2-2
TGCGCCAGCAGCCCCGCGATTGGAGACCTGGGGTCCCAGCATTTT,CASSPAIGDLGSQHF,NA,NA,TRBV5-1,TRBJ1-5
TGTGCCAGCAGCCCCCGGCCTTACATTCAGTACTTC,CASSPRPYIQYF,NA,NA,TRBV5-5,TRBJ2-4
TGTGCCAGCAGCACGGGGGCTGGTACGCAGTATTTT,CASSTGAGTQYF,NA,NA,TRBV7-2,TRBJ2-3
TGTGCCAGCAGTGACGGGGAGCGCAATGAGCAGTTCTTC,CASSDGERNEQFF,NA,NA,TRBV6-4,TRBJ2-1
TGCGCCAGCAGCTTGGATGACTCTGGAAACACCATATATTTT,CASSLDDSGNTIYF,NA,NA,TRBV5-1,TRBJ1-3
TGTGCCAGCAGGGACAGGGGAATCGGCAATCAGCCCCAGCATTTT,CASRDRGIGNQPQHF,few,TRBD1,TRBV2,TRBJ1-5
TGTGCCAGCAGCTTAGGGCAGGAAAAGCAGGAGACCCAGTACTTC,CASSLGQEKQETQYF,NA,NA,TRBV7-9,TRBJ2-5
TGTGCCAGCAGCTTAAGAACGACGGACCTCACCCAAGACGAGCAGTACTTC,CASSLRTTDLTQDEQYF,NA,NA,TRBV7-9,TRBJ2-7
TGTGCCAGCAGCGTAGGAGCAGCTCAAGAAAAACTGTTTTTT,CASSVGAAQEKLFF,NA,NA,TRBV9,TRBJ1-4
TGTGCCAGCAGACTCCGGGACAAGTATAATTCACCCCTCCACTTT,CASRLRDKYNSPLHF,NA,NA,TRBV5-6,TRBJ1-6
TGCGCCAGCAGCCATCACGATGAAAAACTGTTTTTT,CASSHHDEKLFF,NA,NA,TRBV4-3,TRBJ1-4
TGTGCCAGCAGCTTACAGCTGACTAGCGGGAGTTCATATACGCAGTATTTT,CASSLQLTSGSSYTQYF,NA,TRBD2,TRBV7-2,TRBJ2-3
TGTGCCACCAGCAGAGGGCTAGCCTCGAACTCCTACGAGCAGTACTTC,CATSRGLASNSYEQYF,NA,NA,TRBV15,TRBJ2-7
TGCAGCGTCGGGATCCCTACGGGGTACACTGAAGCTTTCTTT,CSVGIPTGYTEAFF,NA,NA,TRBV29-1,TRBJ1-1
TGCGCCAGCAGCTTGCGGGGGGTTAGGACAGATACGCAGTATTTT,CASSLRGVRTDTQYF,NA,TRBD2,TRBV5-1,TRBJ2-3
TGTGCCAGCAACCCCTCCCATGGGCCTAGCACAGATACGCAGTATTTT,CASNPSHGPSTDTQYF,NA,NA,TRBV2,TRBJ2-3
TGTGCCAGCACAATAGATACAGCTAATAATGAAAAACTGTTTTTT,CASTIDTANNEKLFF,NA,NA,TRBV28,TRBJ1-4
TGTGCCAGCAGCCTGCGCGGTAGATCGAACACCGGGGAGCTGTTTTTT,CASSLRGRSNTGELFF,NA,NA,TRBV9,TRBJ2-2
TGTGCCAGCAGCCAGCTCGGGTGGGGGGCCGGTCAGCCCCAGCATTTT,CASSQLGWGAGQPQHF,few,NA,TRBV7-2,TRBJ1-5
TGTGCCAGTAGGACGAAGGGGGAAGCTTTCTTT,CASRTKGEAFF,NA,NA,TRBV19,TRBJ1-1
TGTGCCAGCAGTGACGGGGGAGGGAATGAGCAGTTCTTC,CASSDGGGNEQFF,NA,TRBD2,TRBV6-4,TRBJ2-1
TGTGCCAGCAGGGGTGGGGGTATTGGTTCACCCCTCCACTTT,CASRGGGIGSPLHF,NA,NA,TRBV6-4,TRBJ1-6
TGTGCCAGTAGTTCCCGGGGCACTAATGAAAAACTGTTTTTT,CASSSRGTNEKLFF,NA,NA,TRBV19,TRBJ1-4
TGTGCCAGCAGCCAAGATGACAGCTCCAACCGGGTATGGGAAAAACTGTTTTTT,CASSQDDSSNRVWEKLFF,NA,NA,TRBV4-2,TRBJ1-4
TGTGCCAGCAGTTACGTGCAGGGCCGAACTAACTATGGCTACACCTTC,CASSYVQGRTNYGYTF,NA,NA,TRBV6-5,TRBJ1-2
TGTGCCAGCAGCCGTTCCTCCGGGACGTATGGAAACACCATATATTTT,CASSRSSGTYGNTIYF,few,NA,TRBV7-9,TRBJ1-3
TGTGCCAGCAGCTTGAAGAACACTGAAGCTTTCTTT,CASSLKNTEAFF,NA,NA,TRBV5-4,TRBJ1-1
TGTGCCAGCAGCGTACAAGCAACTAATGAAAAACTGTTTTTT,CASSVQATNEKLFF,NA,NA,TRBV9,TRBJ1-4
TGTGCCAGCTCCAGTAGTGGCGCGGGGGGGCGTGGTGAGCAGTTCTTC,CASSSSGAGGRGEQFF,NA,TRBD2,TRBV19,TRBJ2-1
TGTGCCAGCGGAACAGGCAATCAGCCCCAGCATTTT,CASGTGNQPQHF,once,NA,TRBV6-5,TRBJ1-5
TGTGCCAGCAGTTACGCTACCGGGATCCAAGAGACCCAGTACTTC,CASSYATGIQETQYF,NA,NA,TRBV6-5,TRBJ2-5
TGTGCCAGTAGCCCTCCCGGGCGGGGGGCCTATCAGCCCCAGCATTTT,CASSPPGRGAYQPQHF,few,NA,TRBV19,TRBJ1-5
TGTGCCAGTAGTATAGCGGACAGAGGGTACGAGCAGTACTTC,CASSIADRGYEQYF,NA,NA,TRBV19,TRBJ2-7
TGTGCCAGCAGCTTGGCTGGCGCAGGGGTGGGCGGGGAGCTGTTTTTT,CASSLAGAGVGGELFF,NA,NA,TRBV5-6,TRBJ2-2
TGTGCCAGCAGGGGTTCCTACAATGAGCAGTTCTTC,CASRGSYNEQFF,NA,NA,TRBV6-5,TRBJ2-1
TGTGCCAGCAGTTACTCGTGGCAGGCTCACACTGAAGCTTTCTTT,CASSYSWQAHTEAFF,once,NA,TRBV6-5,TRBJ1-1
TGTGCCAGCAGTTTGGGTAACAGGGGAGATACGCAGTATTTT,CASSLGNRGDTQYF,NA,TRBD1,TRBV5-4,TRBJ2-3
TGTGCCAGCAGCGTAGTGGATACTGAAGCTTTCTTT,CASSVVDTEAFF,NA,NA,TRBV9,TRBJ1-1
TGCGCCAGCGGCGTGCGACAGGGCACTGAAGCTTTCTTT,CASGVRQGTEAFF,NA,TRBD1,TRBV4-3,TRBJ1-1
TGCAGCGTTGAAGTCTCTGGGCAGCTGACAAACTATGGCTACACCTTC,CSVEVSGQLTNYGYTF,NA,NA,TRBV29-1,TRBJ1-2
TGTGCCAGCAGACCCGAAGGACTAGCGGGAGCTGTAGATACGCAGTATTTT,CASRPEGLAGAVDTQYF,NA,TRBD2,TRBV28,TRBJ2-3
TGTGCCAGCTGGGGACCTGCCACAGGGGAGCTGTTTTTT,CASWGPATGELFF,once,NA,TRBV28,TRBJ2-2